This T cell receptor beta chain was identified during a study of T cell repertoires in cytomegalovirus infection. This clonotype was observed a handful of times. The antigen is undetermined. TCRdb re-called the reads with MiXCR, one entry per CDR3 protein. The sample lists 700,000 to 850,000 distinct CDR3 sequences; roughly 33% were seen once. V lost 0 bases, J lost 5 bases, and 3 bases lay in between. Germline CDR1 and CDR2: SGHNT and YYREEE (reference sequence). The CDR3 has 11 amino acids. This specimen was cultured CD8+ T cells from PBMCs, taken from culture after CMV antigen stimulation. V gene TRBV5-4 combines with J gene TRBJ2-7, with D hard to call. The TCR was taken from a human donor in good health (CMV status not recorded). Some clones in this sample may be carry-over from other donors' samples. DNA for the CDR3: TGTGCCAGCAGCTTGGGGAACGAGCAGTACGTC. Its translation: CASSLGNEQYV.